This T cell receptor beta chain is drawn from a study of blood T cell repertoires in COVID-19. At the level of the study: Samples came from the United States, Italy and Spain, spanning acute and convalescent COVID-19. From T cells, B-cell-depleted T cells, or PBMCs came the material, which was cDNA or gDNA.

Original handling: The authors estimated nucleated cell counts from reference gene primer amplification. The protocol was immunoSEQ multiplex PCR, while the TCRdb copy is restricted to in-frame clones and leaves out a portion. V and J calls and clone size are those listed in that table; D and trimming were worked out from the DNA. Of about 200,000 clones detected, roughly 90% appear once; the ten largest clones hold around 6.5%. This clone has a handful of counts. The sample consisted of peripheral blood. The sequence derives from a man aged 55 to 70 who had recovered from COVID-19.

CDR3 loop: CASSVAGSVGETQYF. CDR3 nucleotides: TGTGCCAGCAGCGTAGCGGGGAGTGTCGGTGAGACCCAGTACTTC. This rearrangement joins TRBV9 to TRBJ2-5, with D perhaps TRBD2 (5 bases). In germline, CDR1 is SGDLS, CDR2 YYNGEE. There are 15 residues in the CDR3. Deletions cut 0 bases from V and 5 bases from J, with 14 bases between.